This T cell receptor beta chain derives from a study of cytomegalovirus exposure and HLA in healthy donors. CDR1 and CDR2 (germline): MNHNS, SASEGT. Between the trimmed V and J ends, which lost 2 bases and 3 bases, there was a span of 7 bases. The CDR3 length is 13 residues. 13 Jbeta primers and 60 Vbeta primers were used for the PCR. Clones were read by immunoSEQ multiplex PCR, and TCRdb kept only the in-frame ones, dropping some. Among approximately 150,000 clones listed, approximately 72% were seen once. J is TRBJ1-1 and V is TRBV6-1; no reliable D call. The TCR comes from a man aged 35-49 years in good health and CMV-seronegative. Sequencing was done on a sample of PBMCs. In nucleotides, the CDR3 is TGTGCCAGCAGTGAACACGGAGACACTGAAGCTTTCTTT. Its translation is CASSEHGDTEAFF.